This T cell receptor (beta chain) was sequenced for a study of shared clonotypes between healthy human individuals. As for this clone: Its cognate antigen is unknown.

All donors were Caucasian adults living in Nashville, Tennessee. CDR3 length: 15 residues. Germline lookup yields CDR1 SGHRS and CDR2 YFSETQ. After removal of 4 bases from V and 4 bases from J, the junction contained 9 bases not matched to a gene. This table comes from immunoSEQ multiplex PCR, and its TCRdb copy is limited to in-frame clones, with some not included. Altogether approximately 1,500,000 clones are present, 95% to 99% being singletons, with the ten largest covering roughly 0.45%. Study results and caveats: Richness estimates generally favored naive over memory subsets. Some clonotypes were shared by all four sorted-subset donors, while others were not shared. The non-shared ones had lower generation probabilities than the shared ones.

The sequenced sample was naive CD4+ T cells sorted from blood. Subset noted: CD45RA+ positively selected. The chain recombines TRBV5-1 with TRBJ2-5; 8 positions match TRBD1. The source of this sequence is a man aged 25 to 40 in good health. The DNA for the CDR3 is TGCGCCAGCAGCGCGGGACAGGTCAGTGGAGAGACCCAGTACTTC. Its translation: CASSAGQVSGETQYF.